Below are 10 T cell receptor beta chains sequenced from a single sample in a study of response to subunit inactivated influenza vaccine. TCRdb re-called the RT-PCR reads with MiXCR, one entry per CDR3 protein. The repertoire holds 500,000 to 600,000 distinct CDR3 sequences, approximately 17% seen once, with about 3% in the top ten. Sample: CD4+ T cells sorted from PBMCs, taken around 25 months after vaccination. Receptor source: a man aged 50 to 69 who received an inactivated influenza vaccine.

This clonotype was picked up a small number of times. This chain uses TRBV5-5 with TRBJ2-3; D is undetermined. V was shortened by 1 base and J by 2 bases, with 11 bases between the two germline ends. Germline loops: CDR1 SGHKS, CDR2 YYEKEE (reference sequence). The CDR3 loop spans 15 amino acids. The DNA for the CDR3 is TGTGCCAGCAGCTTGCAGGTCAGCTACACAGATACGCAGTATTTT. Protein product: CASSLQVSYTDTQYF.

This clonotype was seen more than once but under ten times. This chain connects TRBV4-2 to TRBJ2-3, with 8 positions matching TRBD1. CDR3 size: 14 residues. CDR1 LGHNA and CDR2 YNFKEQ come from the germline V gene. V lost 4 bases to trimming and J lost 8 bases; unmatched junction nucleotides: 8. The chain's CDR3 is CASSLSTGGATQYF. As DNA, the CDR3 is TGTGCCAGCAGCCTAAGCACAGGGGGAGCTACGCAGTATTTT.

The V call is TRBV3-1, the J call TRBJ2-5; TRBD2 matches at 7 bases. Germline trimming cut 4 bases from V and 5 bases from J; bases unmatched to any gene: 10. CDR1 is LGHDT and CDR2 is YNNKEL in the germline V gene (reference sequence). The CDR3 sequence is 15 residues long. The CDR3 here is CASSPDAGLSETQYF. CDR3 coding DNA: TGTGCCAGCAGCCCGGACGCGGGACTATCGGAGACCCAGTACTTC.

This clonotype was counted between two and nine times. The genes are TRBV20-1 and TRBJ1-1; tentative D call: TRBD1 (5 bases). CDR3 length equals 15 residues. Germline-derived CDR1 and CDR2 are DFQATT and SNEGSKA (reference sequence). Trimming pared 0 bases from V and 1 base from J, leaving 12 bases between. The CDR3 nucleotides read TGCAGTGCTAGAGACCTCAGGGTCGGGAACACTGAAGCTTTCTTT. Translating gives CSARDLRVGNTEAFF.

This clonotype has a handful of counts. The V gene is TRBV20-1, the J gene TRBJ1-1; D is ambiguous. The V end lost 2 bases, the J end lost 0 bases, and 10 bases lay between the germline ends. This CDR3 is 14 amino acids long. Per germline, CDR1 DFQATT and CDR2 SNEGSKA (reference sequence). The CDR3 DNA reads TGCAGTGCTAGACAGAATAGCCTGAACACTGAAGCTTTCTTT. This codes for CSARQNSLNTEAFF.

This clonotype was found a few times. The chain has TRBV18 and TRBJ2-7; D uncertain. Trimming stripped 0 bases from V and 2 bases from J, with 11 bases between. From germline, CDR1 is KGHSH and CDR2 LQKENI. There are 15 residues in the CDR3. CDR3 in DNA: TGTGCCAGCTCACCACCGTTAGCACAGACCTACGAGCAGTACTTC. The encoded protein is CASSPPLAQTYEQYF.

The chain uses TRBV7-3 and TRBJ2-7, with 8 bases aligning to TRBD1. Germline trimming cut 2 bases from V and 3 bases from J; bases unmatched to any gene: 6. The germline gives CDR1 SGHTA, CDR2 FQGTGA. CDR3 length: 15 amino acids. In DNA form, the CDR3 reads TGTGCCAGCAGCTTATCCGGGACAGGAAACTACGAGCAGTACTTC. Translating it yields CASSLSGTGNYEQYF.

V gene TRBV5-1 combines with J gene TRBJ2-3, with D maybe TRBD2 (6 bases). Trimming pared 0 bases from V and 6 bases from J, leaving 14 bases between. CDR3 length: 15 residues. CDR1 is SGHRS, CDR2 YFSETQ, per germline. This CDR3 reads CASSLVGGDVDTQYF. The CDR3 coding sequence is TGCGCCAGCAGCTTGGTGGGGGGAGATGTGGATACGCAGTATTTT.

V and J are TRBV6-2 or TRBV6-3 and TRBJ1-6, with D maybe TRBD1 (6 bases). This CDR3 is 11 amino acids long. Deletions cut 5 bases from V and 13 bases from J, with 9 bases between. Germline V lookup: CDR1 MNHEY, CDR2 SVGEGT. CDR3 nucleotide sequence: TGTGCCAGCAGTATCGGACAGCCCCTCCACTTT. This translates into CASSIGQPLHF.

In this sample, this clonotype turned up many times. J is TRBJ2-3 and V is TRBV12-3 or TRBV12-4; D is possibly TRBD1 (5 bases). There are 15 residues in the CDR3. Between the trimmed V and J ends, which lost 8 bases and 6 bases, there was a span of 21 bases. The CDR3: CASSTGWGILDTQYF. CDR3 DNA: TGTGCCAGCTCCACGGGCTGGGGCATCCTCGATACGCAGTATTTT.